This TCR beta chain was obtained from a study of T cells after yellow fever vaccination. Template-switching 5'RACE yielded the TCR cDNA; a universal primer site and UMIs were added in the process. MiXCR was run by TCRdb on the 5' RACE reads, yielding one entry per CDR3 protein. The data show around 230,000 distinct CDR3 sequences, roughly 6.8% seen once. Germline CDR1 reads DFQATT; CDR2 reads SNEGSKA (reference sequence). Trimming left V 6 bases short and J 4 bases short, with 18 bases between. The CDR3 totals 15 residues. Notes on the study in general: In post-booster samples, most primary-vaccination clones reappeared (about 96% CD4, 88% CD8). Peaking faster, on day 5 versus 15, the secondary response was nonetheless weaker.

This clonotype showed up just a few times. Its antigen is currently unknown. Sequenced here: CD4+ T cells sorted from PBMCs, sampled on the day of the yellow fever booster vaccination. The receptor comes from a man aged 25-40 years who received the YFV17D yellow fever vaccine. The chain joins TRBV20-1 to TRBJ1-4; D remains ambiguous. DNA of the CDR3: TGCAGTGCCCCCCGAGGGCGTGGCGTTAATGAAAAACTGTTTTTT. Its protein product is CSAPRGRGVNEKLFF.